The 31 T cell receptor beta chains in this list originate from one sample, sequenced in a study of T cell responses to AZD1222 COVID-19 vaccine. Data came from immunoSEQ multiplex PCR; TCRdb stores just in-frame clones and leaves some out. Found here are 140,000 to 150,000 clones, roughly 93% of them singletons; the top ten hold 5.1%. The sequences come from peripheral blood, collected on day 0 of AZD1222 vaccination. The receptors come from an adult in good health.

The CDR3 DNA sequence: TGTGCCTGGCACGACCTCAGGGGCGGATTCAACACCATATATTTT. Translated, it gives CAWHDLRGGFNTIYF. The chain has TRBV30 and TRBJ1-3; maybe TRBD1 (6 bases). Germline V gene sequence: CDR1 GTSNPN, CDR2 SVGIG (reference sequence). The CDR3 consists of 15 residues. Trimming pared 5 bases from V and 7 bases from J, leaving 21 bases between.

V and J are TRBV5-6 and TRBJ2-2; TRBD2 matches 7 bases. The CDR3 runs 15 residues. V shed 4 bases and J 7 bases; nucleotides not matched to a gene: 10. Germline values: CDR1 SGHDT, CDR2 YYEEEE. The CDR3 DNA reads as TGTGCCAGCAGCAGCGGCGGGGGAAGCGGCGGGGAGCTGTTTTTT. Its translation is CASSSGGGSGGELFF.

The V call is TRBV7-9, the J call TRBJ1-6; the D gene is possibly TRBD1 (6 bases). With 1 base removed from V and 10 bases from J, the gap between germline ends came to 17 bases. CDR1 is SEHNR and CDR2 is FQNEAQ in the germline V gene (reference sequence). This CDR3 comprises 16 residues. The CDR3: CASSLGVSGARSPLHF. In nucleotides, the CDR3 is TGTGCCAGCAGCTTAGGTGTGTCGGGGGCCAGGTCACCCCTCCACTTT.

The chain couples TRBV19 to TRBJ1-5; D is possibly TRBD1 (5 bases). CDR1 is LNHDA and CDR2 is SQIVND in the germline V gene (reference sequence). V dropped 5 bases and J dropped 2 bases, with 13 bases sitting between them. The CDR3 runs to 15 residues. The CDR3 bases are TGTGCCAGTAGTGTACAGGCTTCCCGCAATCAGCCCCAGCATTTT. Its translation: CASSVQASRNQPQHF.

The rearrangement links TRBV28 to TRBJ2-3, with D perhaps TRBD1 (5 bases). CDR3 size: 14 residues. CDR1 is MDHEN and CDR2 is SYDVKM in the germline V gene. V was clipped by 4 bases and J by 7 bases, with 15 bases between them. The CDR3 loop reads CASSYSGRQNTQYF. The CDR3 DNA sequence: TGTGCCAGCAGTTATTCAGGCCGACAGAATACGCAGTATTTT.

This chain links TRBV29-1 with TRBJ2-7; 7 nucleotides agree with TRBD2. CDR3 length: 14 residues. J gave up 0 bases and V 4 bases, and 6 bases lay outside the gene matches. CDR1 is SQVTM, CDR2 ANQGSEA, per germline. The CDR3 spells CSVVGLAASYEQYF. In DNA, the CDR3 is TGCAGCGTTGTAGGCCTAGCGGCCTCCTACGAGCAGTACTTC.

The chain couples TRBV12-3 or TRBV12-4 to TRBJ2-1; 9 bases map to TRBD1. The CDR3 is 13 residues long. V was pared by 5 bases and J by 6 bases, with 2 bases of the junction left unmatched. The CDR3 nucleotides are TGTGCCAGCAGTACGGACAGGGGCAATGAGCAGTTCTTC. Its translation: CASSTDRGNEQFF.

This rearrangement joins TRBV7-9 to TRBJ1-2, with TRBD1 matching 7 bases. Losses at the gene ends were 1 base for V and 2 bases for J; bases not matched to a gene: 4. Germline-derived CDR1 and CDR2 are SEHNR and FQNEAQ (reference sequence). The CDR3 runs to 15 residues. In DNA, the CDR3 is TGTGCCAGCAGCTTAGGTATAGGGGGCAACTATGGCTACACCTTC. It yields the protein CASSLGIGGNYGYTF.

The chain carries TRBV6-5 and TRBJ1-2, with a weak D call TRBD1 (5 bases). Per germline, CDR1 MNHEY and CDR2 SVGAGI. The V and J ends lost 6 bases and 9 bases respectively, with 23 bases between them. There are 15 residues in the CDR3. CDR3: CASRMAEGFYGSYTF. CDR3 DNA: TGTGCCAGCAGAATGGCCGAGGGGTTCTATGGTAGCTACACCTTC.

V is TRBV30 and J is TRBJ1-6; D gene unclear. This CDR3 has 15 residues. Germline V lookup: CDR1 GTSNPN, CDR2 SVGIG (reference sequence). V lost 2 bases to trimming and J lost 3 bases, with 11 bases between them. CDR3 nucleotide sequence: TGTGCCTGGAGTCAAGCACAGTACTATAATTCACCCCTCCACTTT. Residues: CAWSQAQYYNSPLHF.

This sequence joins TRBV9 and TRBJ2-1; 8 positions agree with TRBD2. This CDR3 has 16 residues. Germline CDR1 is SGDLS and CDR2 is YYNGEE. Losses at the gene ends were 0 bases for V and 4 bases for J; bases not matched to a gene: 6. The CDR3 protein is CASSVGTSGFYNEQFF. The CDR3, as DNA: TGTGCCAGCAGCGTAGGTACTAGCGGATTTTACAATGAGCAGTTCTTC.

V is TRBV30 and J is TRBJ1-3; D may be TRBD1 (6 bases). Germline loops: CDR1 GTSNPN, CDR2 SVGIG (reference sequence). CDR3 length: 15 residues. The V end lost 0 bases, the J end lost 2 bases, and 11 bases lay between the germline ends. The CDR3 sequence is CAWSVQAGAGNTIYF. The CDR3 region has the DNA TGTGCCTGGAGTGTACAGGCAGGGGCTGGAAACACCATATATTTT.

The gene calls are TRBV7-9 and TRBJ2-1, with TRBD1 identical over 8 bases. Germline CDR1 is SEHNR and CDR2 is FQNEAQ (reference sequence). The ends lost 6 bases at V and 4 bases at J; junction bases unmatched: 5. The CDR3 runs 14 residues. CDR3 amino acids: CASRRTGPYNEQFF. The CDR3 bases are TGTGCCAGCAGACGGACAGGGCCATACAATGAGCAGTTCTTC.

The chain recombines TRBV30 with TRBJ1-6; D is undetermined. The germline CDR1 and CDR2 sequences are GTSNPN and SVGIG (reference sequence). The V end lost 5 bases, the J end lost 10 bases, and 9 bases lay between the germline ends. The length of the CDR3 is 11 residues. The CDR3 DNA reads as TGTGCCTGGCAAAACGGCTCACCCCTCCACTTT. Encoded protein: CAWQNGSPLHF.

The DNA for the CDR3 is TGTGCCAGCAGCAACGAGCTACTTAGCGGGAGAGCCGAGCAGTACTTC. Its translation is CASSNELLSGRAEQYF. The rearrangement links TRBV9 to TRBJ2-7; the match to TRBD2 covers 9 bases. CDR3 length equals 16 residues. V gave up 4 bases and J gave up 6 bases; unmatched junction bases: 14. Germline V gene lookup returns CDR1 SGDLS and CDR2 YYNGEE.

This clone has more than one count but fewer than ten. This chain uses TRBV11-2 with TRBJ1-2; D remains unclear. The CDR3 contains 14 residues. V lost 0 bases, J lost 8 bases, and 13 bases lay in between. Looked up from germline, CDR1 is SGHAT and CDR2 is FQNNGV. For the CDR3, the DNA is TGTGCCAGCAGCTTAGATTGGGAAGGGTTGGGCTACACCTTC. It specifies CASSLDWEGLGYTF.

The rearrangement joins TRBV5-6 to TRBJ1-2; 8 bases are a match to TRBD1. The CDR3 length is 15 residues. Germline V CDR1 and CDR2: SGHDT, YYEEEE. J gave up 4 bases and V 3 bases, and 8 bases lay outside the gene matches. The CDR3 sequence: CASSSRDRSPYGYTF. The CDR3 DNA reads as TGTGCCAGCAGCTCGCGGGACAGGTCCCCCTATGGCTACACCTTC.

The chain carries TRBV19 and TRBJ1-2; 8 bases are shared with TRBD1. J gave up 7 bases and V 4 bases, and 8 bases lay outside the gene matches. The CDR3 consists of 14 residues. From germline, CDR1 is LNHDA and CDR2 SQIVND (reference sequence). Here the CDR3 DNA reads TGTGCCAGTAGTACGGCGACAGGGGTGGGTGGCTACACCTTC. Residues: CASSTATGVGGYTF.

The V call is TRBV4-2, the J call TRBJ1-1; 12 bases align to TRBD1. Looked up from germline, CDR1 is LGHNA and CDR2 is YNFKEQ. The CDR3 is made up of 17 amino acids. V was pared by 3 bases and J by 3 bases, with 8 bases of the junction left unmatched. As DNA, the CDR3 is TGTGCCAGCAGCCAGTTCCGGGACAGGGGGCGGGACACTGAAGCTTTCTTT. Its protein product is CASSQFRDRGRDTEAFF.

This rearrangement joins TRBV29-1 to TRBJ2-1; 9 bases agree with TRBD2. The CDR3 has 17 residues. J gave up 1 base and V 1 base, and 8 bases lay outside the gene matches. The germline CDR1 and CDR2 sequences are SQVTM and ANQGSEA. CDR3 in DNA: TGCAGCGTTGAAGGGACAGCGGGAGGACCATCCTACAATGAGCAGTTCTTC. Residues: CSVEGTAGGPSYNEQFF.

The chain recombines TRBV4-1 with TRBJ1-5, with TRBD1 matching 11 bases. The CDR3 is 18 amino acids. CDR1 and CDR2 (germline): MGHRA, YSYEKL. V was clipped by 1 base and J by 3 bases; unmatched bases: 8. CDR3: CASSQGTGGRTDNQPQHF. The CDR3 DNA is TGCGCCAGCAGCCAAGGGACAGGGGGCCGTACCGACAATCAGCCCCAGCATTTT.

This clone occurred once. V and J are TRBV6-1 and TRBJ2-6; TRBD2 is a possible D gene (6 bases). The CDR3 loop spans 19 amino acids. V was pared by 4 bases and J by 0 bases, with 19 bases between. The germline V gene has CDR1 MNHNS and CDR2 SASEGT. CDR3 residues: CASSGRTQGLNSGANVLTF. The CDR3 DNA sequence: TGTGCCAGCAGTGGAAGGACCCAGGGACTGAACTCTGGGGCCAACGTCCTGACTTTC.

This clone was detected only once. The rearrangement joins TRBV7-9 to TRBJ2-7; D may correspond to TRBD1 or TRBD2 (5 bases each). The CDR3 extends over 12 amino acids. The germline gives CDR1 SEHNR, CDR2 FQNEAQ (reference sequence). V lost 6 bases, J lost 5 bases, and 11 bases lay in between. The CDR3 bases are TGTGCCAGCAGTCCCAGGGACCACGAGCAGTACTTC. Its translation is CASSPRDHEQYF.

The chain is built from TRBV28 and TRBJ1-6, with 9 bases matching TRBD1. V dropped 6 bases and J dropped 8; count of bases not matched to a gene: 8. The germline V gene has CDR1 MDHEN and CDR2 SYDVKM. The CDR3 runs to 15 residues. Written as DNA, the CDR3 is TGTGCCAGCAGCACGGCGACAGGGGGGGATTCACCCCTCCACTTT. Protein sequence: CASSTATGGDSPLHF.

The rearrangement joins TRBV5-1 to TRBJ1-2; 12 bases are shared with TRBD1. Per the germline V gene, CDR1 is SGHRS and CDR2 is YFSETQ. The V gene end was trimmed by 4 bases and the J gene end by 4 bases; junction bases not matched to a gene: 14. This CDR3 contains 18 residues. CDR3 DNA: TGCGCCAGCAGCCCGGGGACAGGGGGCGCGTATTCTAGCTATGGCTACACCTTC. This encodes CASSPGTGGAYSSYGYTF.

This chain connects TRBV7-3 to TRBJ1-1; no clear D. V dropped 3 bases and J dropped 2 bases, with 10 bases sitting between them. Germline values: CDR1 SGHTA, CDR2 FQGTGA. The CDR3 extends over 14 amino acids. The CDR3 loop is CASSLDPVNTEAFF. The CDR3 DNA follows: TGTGCCAGCAGCTTGGATCCTGTTAACACTGAAGCTTTCTTT.

This chain joins TRBV15 and TRBJ2-7; TRBD1 is a possible D gene (6 bases). This CDR3 has 17 amino acids. Trimming shortened V by 0 bases and J by 2 bases, and 17 bases separated the two germline ends. CDR1 LNHNV and CDR2 YYDKDF come from the germline V gene (reference sequence). As DNA, the CDR3 is TGTGCCACCAGCAGAGAGAGTGTTACAGGGAGCCCCTACGAGCAGTACTTC. It is translated as CATSRESVTGSPYEQYF.

This clone appeared a few times. J is TRBJ2-7 and V is TRBV19; TRBD1 agrees at 8 bases. This CDR3 spans 15 amino acids. The germline V gene has CDR1 LNHDA and CDR2 SQIVND (reference sequence). Losses at the gene ends were 4 bases for V and 4 bases for J; bases not matched to a gene: 9. The CDR3 DNA reads as TGTGCCAGTAGTAAACAGGGGGGTAGGATGTACGAGCAGTACTTC. It encodes CASSKQGGRMYEQYF.

V usage is TRBV3-1 (or the pseudogene TRBV3-2) and J usage is TRBJ1-2; D unresolved. Trimming left V 0 bases short and J 8 bases short, with 16 bases between. Germline-derived CDR1 and CDR2 are LGHDT and YNNKEL (reference sequence). The CDR3 extends over 15 amino acids. The CDR3 spells CASSQDWVQEGGYTF. Written as DNA, the CDR3 is TGTGCCAGCAGCCAAGATTGGGTGCAGGAGGGCGGCTACACCTTC.

This chain connects TRBV5-4 to TRBJ2-7; the match to TRBD2 covers 8 bases. This CDR3 comprises 15 residues. The germline V gene has CDR1 SGHNT and CDR2 YYREEE (reference sequence). With V trimmed by 1 base and J by 2 bases, 5 bases remained unmatched. The CDR3 here is CASSLSAGGTYEQYF. The CDR3 nucleotides are TGTGCCAGCAGCTTGAGTGCGGGAGGAACCTACGAGCAGTACTTC.

The CDR3 here is CASRRWTEAFF. CDR3 DNA sequence: TGTGCCAGCAGGCGGTGGACTGAAGCTTTCTTT. The V gene is TRBV2, the J gene TRBJ1-1, with no clear D. The CDR3 covers 11 residues. V dropped 6 bases and J dropped 5 bases, with 7 bases sitting between them. CDR1 and CDR2 (germline): SNHLY, FYNNEI.